These 6 T cell receptor beta chains came from one sample sequenced in a study of blood T cell repertoires in COVID-19. Assay: immunoSEQ multiplex PCR; the TCRdb copy retains only in-frame clones and omits some. The sample includes about 240,000 clones, roughly 80% of them seen just once. Sequencing input: peripheral blood. The source is a woman aged 55-69 years with active or convalescent COVID-19.

The chain recombines TRBV6-5 with TRBJ1-6, with 9 bases identical to TRBD1. The CDR3 has 16 amino acids. Germline lookup yields CDR1 MNHEY and CDR2 SVGAGI. V trimming: 3 bases; J trimming: 5 bases; junction bases outside the gene matches: 5. Written as DNA, the CDR3 is TGTGCCAGCAGTTATCTTGACAGGGGGAATAATTCACCCCTCCACTTT. It codes for CASSYLDRGNNSPLHF.

The chain combines TRBV19 with TRBJ1-2; no reliable D call. The CDR3 totals 13 residues. V gave up 6 bases and J gave up 4 bases, with 12 bases separating them. The germline V gene has CDR1 LNHDA and CDR2 SQIVND (reference sequence). In DNA, the CDR3 is TGTGCCAGTAGAGGAGAATTAGGCTATGGCTACACCTTC. It yields the protein CASRGELGYGYTF.

The rearrangement uses TRBV4-3 and TRBJ2-6; the match to TRBD1 covers 11 bases. Germline loops: CDR1 LGHNA, CDR2 YSLEER. The junction had 5 bases not matched to a gene; V was cut back by 0 bases and J by 1 base. The CDR3 loop spans 19 amino acids. CDR3 bases: TGCGCCAGCAGCCAAGATCTTGGACAGGGGGCGTCTGGGGCCAACGTCCTGACTTTC. Its translation is CASSQDLGQGASGANVLTF.

The J gene is TRBJ2-7, the V gene TRBV29-1; tentative D call: TRBD2 (5 bases). Germline lookup yields CDR1 SQVTM and CDR2 ANQGSEA. V lost 6 bases and J 2 bases, leaving 14 bases between the germline ends. This CDR3 has 13 residues. CDR3 residues: CSVLNGDTYEQYF. For the CDR3, the DNA is TGCAGCGTCCTCAACGGGGATACCTACGAGCAGTACTTC.

Comment on this clone: Other DNA variants within this sample encode the same CDR3. The rearrangement joins TRBV6-5 to TRBJ1-1; tentatively, D is TRBD1 (5 bases). Trimming left V 0 bases short and J 2 bases short, with 7 bases between. Germline V gene data show CDR1 as MNHEY and CDR2 as SVGAGI. The CDR3 runs 14 residues. CDR3 amino acids: CASSYSQGNTEAFF. Written as DNA, the CDR3 is TGTGCCAGCAGTTACTCCCAGGGTAACACTGAAGCTTTCTTT.

This clone was found many times. The chain carries TRBV24-1 and TRBJ1-2; TRBD1 might be the D (6 bases). The CDR3 extends over 14 amino acids. Germline V gene lookup returns CDR1 KGHDR and CDR2 SFDVKD. Trimming took 3 bases from V and 8 from J, leaving 15 bases between them. CDR3 coding DNA: TGTGCCACCAGTGATGGTGGACAGACGGAAGGCTACACCTTC. As protein: CATSDGGQTEGYTF.